This TCR beta chain was identified in a study of T cell responses to AZD1222 COVID-19 vaccine. Study conclusions and caveats: Spike as a whole was targeted by vaccine-associated CD4 TCRs, dominant at 160-218 and 743-854. Compared with day 0, the breadth and depth of the Spike-specific TCR repertoire rose significantly after two doses of AZD1222. It was only a handful of AZD1222 recipients who were seropositive at baseline. Among the donors, most were white British and more were female, and clonal diversity was possibly underestimated.

Notes on this clone: Its antigen is unknown.

Data came from immunoSEQ multiplex PCR; TCRdb stores just in-frame clones and leaves some out. There are 90,000 to 95,000 clones in the sample; roughly 93% occur only once, and 20% to 25% lies in the top ten. In germline, CDR1 is SGHRS, CDR2 YFSETQ. The CDR3 covers 17 residues. The junction had 13 bases not matched to a gene; V was cut back by 4 bases and J by 5 bases. The sequencing here drew on peripheral blood, taken on day 0 of AZD1222 vaccination. The chain employs TRBV5-1 and TRBJ2-5; 11 bases match TRBD2. This receptor was identified in an adult in good health. The CDR3: CASSALAGGLDGETQYF. The CDR3 DNA sequence: TGCGCCAGCAGCGCGCTAGCGGGGGGCCTGGACGGGGAGACCCAGTACTTC.